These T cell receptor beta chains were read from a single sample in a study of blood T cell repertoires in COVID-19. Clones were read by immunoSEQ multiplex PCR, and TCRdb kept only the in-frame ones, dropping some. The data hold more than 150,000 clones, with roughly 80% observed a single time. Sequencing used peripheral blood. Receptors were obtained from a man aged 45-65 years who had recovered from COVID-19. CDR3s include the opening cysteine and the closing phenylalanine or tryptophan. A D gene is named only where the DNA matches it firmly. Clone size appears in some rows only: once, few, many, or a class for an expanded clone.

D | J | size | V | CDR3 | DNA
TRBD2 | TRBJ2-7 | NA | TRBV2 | CASSDYSARGSSYEQYF | TGTGCCAGCAGTGATTATAGCGCTCGCGGGAGTTCCTACGAGCAGTACTTC
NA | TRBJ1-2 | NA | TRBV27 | CASSVTSTTRYGYTF | TGTGCCAGCAGTGTAACTAGTACCACTAGATATGGCTACACCTTC
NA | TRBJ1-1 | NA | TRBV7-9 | CASSSLTSEAFF | TGTGCCAGCAGCTCACTTACGAGTGAAGCTTTCTTT
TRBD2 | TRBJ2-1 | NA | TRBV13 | CASSAGASGSTPQFF | TGTGCCAGCAGCGCCGGGGCTAGCGGGAGTACGCCACAGTTCTTC
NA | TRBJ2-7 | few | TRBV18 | CASSPNEEQYF | TGTGCCAGCTCACCAAATGAGGAGCAGTACTTC
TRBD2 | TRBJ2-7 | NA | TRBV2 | CASRLAGGTYEQYF | TGTGCCAGCAGGTTAGCGGGAGGGACCTACGAGCAGTACTTC
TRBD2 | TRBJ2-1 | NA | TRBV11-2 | CASSVRGTGLANEQFF | TGTGCCAGCAGCGTTAGGGGGACGGGACTAGCGAATGAGCAGTTCTTC
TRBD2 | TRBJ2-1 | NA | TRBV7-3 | CASSQVLARGGEQFF | TGTGCCAGCAGCCAGGTTCTAGCCCGGGGGGGTGAGCAGTTCTTC
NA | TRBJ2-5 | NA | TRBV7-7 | CASSTTGNQETQYF | TGTGCCAGCAGCACAACAGGGAACCAAGAGACCCAGTACTTC
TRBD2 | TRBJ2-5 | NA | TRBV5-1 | CASSLALPSGSGTQYF | TGCGCCAGCAGCTTGGCGTTACCTAGCGGGAGCGGGACCCAGTACTTC
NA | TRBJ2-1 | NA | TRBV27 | CASSKGASGGISYNEQFF | TGTGCCAGCAGTAAGGGGGCGTCGGGCGGGATCTCCTACAATGAGCAGTTCTTC
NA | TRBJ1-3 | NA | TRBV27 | CASSSRSGNTIYF | TGTGCCAGCAGTTCGCGCTCTGGAAACACCATATATTTT
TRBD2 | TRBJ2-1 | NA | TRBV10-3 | CAISESLGGTSVNNEQFF | TGTGCCATCAGTGAGTCGCTAGGAGGGACTAGCGTAAACAATGAGCAGTTCTTC
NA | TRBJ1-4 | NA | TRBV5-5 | CASSLFGGEGEKLFF | TGTGCCAGCAGCTTGTTCGGGGGTGAGGGGGAAAAACTGTTTTTT
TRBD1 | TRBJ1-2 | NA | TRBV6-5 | CASPGTGTHGYTF | TGTGCCAGCCCCGGGACAGGGACCCATGGCTACACCTTC
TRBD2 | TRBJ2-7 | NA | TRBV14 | CASCPDSGRSHEQYF | TGTGCCAGCTGCCCCGATAGCGGGAGGTCTCACGAGCAGTACTTC
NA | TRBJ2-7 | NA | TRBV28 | CASSLSMTGTYEQYF | TGTGCCAGCAGTTTATCCATGACAGGTACCTACGAGCAGTACTTC
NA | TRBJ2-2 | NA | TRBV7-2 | CASSYIEGELFF | TGTGCCAGCAGCTATATAGAGGGGGAGCTGTTTTTT
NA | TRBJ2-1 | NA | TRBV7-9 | CASSPDPSNEQFF | TGTGCCAGCAGCCCCGATCCTAGCAATGAGCAGTTCTTC
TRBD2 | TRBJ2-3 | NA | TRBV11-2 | CASSRGGGVTDTQYF | TGTGCCAGCAGTAGAGGCGGGGGAGTGACAGATACGCAGTATTTT
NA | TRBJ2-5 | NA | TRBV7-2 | CASSLVSRGETQYF | TGTGCCAGCAGCTTAGTATCCCGGGGGGAGACCCAGTACTTC
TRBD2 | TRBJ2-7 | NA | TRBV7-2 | CASSLKTSGRAGTYEQYF | TGTGCCAGCAGCTTAAAGACTAGCGGGAGGGCCGGAACCTACGAGCAGTACTTC
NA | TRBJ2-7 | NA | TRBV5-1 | CASSLASDYEQYF | TGCGCCAGCAGCTTGGCTTCAGACTACGAGCAGTACTTC
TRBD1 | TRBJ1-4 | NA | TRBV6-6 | CASRMTGSYEKLFF | TGTGCCAGCAGGATGACAGGGTCGTATGAAAAACTGTTTTTT
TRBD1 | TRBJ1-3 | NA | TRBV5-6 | CASSLGTVAGNTIYF | TGTGCCAGCAGCCTTGGGACAGTAGCTGGAAACACCATATATTTT
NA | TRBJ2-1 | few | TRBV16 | CASSLTSPPLNEQFF | TGTGCCAGCAGCCTAACTAGTCCTCCTTTGAATGAGCAGTTCTTC
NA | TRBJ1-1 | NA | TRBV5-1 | CASSLGGGSVAEAFF | TGCGCCAGCAGCTTGGGGGGCGGGAGTGTGGCTGAAGCTTTCTTT
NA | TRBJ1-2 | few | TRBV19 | CASTPLEGTYGYTF | TGTGCCAGTACCCCATTGGAGGGAACCTATGGCTACACCTTC
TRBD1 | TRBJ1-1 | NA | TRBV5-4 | CASSYPGQRMNTEAFF | TGTGCCAGCAGCTACCCGGGACAGCGGATGAACACTGAAGCTTTCTTT
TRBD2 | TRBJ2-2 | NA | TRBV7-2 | CASSLGRGGGELFF | TGTGCCAGCAGCTTAGGCCGGGGGGGCGGGGAGCTGTTTTTT
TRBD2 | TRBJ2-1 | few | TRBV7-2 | CASSPLAGENNEQFF | TGTGCCAGCAGCCCACTAGCGGGAGAGAACAATGAGCAGTTCTTC
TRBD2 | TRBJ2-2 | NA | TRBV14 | CASSQGTSGSWPTGELFF | TGTGCCAGCAGCCAAGGGACTAGCGGGAGCTGGCCCACCGGGGAGCTGTTTTTT
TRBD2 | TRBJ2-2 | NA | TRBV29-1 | CSVEGTSGNTGELFF | TGCAGCGTTGAAGGGACTAGCGGGAACACCGGGGAGCTGTTTTTT
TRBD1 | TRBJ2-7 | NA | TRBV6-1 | CASRKRDRQYEQYF | TGTGCCAGCAGGAAACGGGACAGACAGTACGAGCAGTACTTC
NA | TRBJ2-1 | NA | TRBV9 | CASSDQRDFYYNEQFF | TGTGCCAGCAGCGACCAACGGGACTTCTATTACAATGAGCAGTTCTTC
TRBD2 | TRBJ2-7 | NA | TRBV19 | CASSPHRATSGRYEQYF | TGTGCCAGTAGCCCCCACAGGGCTACTAGCGGGAGGTACGAGCAGTACTTC
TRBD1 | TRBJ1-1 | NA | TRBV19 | CASSPQTGEGEAFF | TGTGCCAGTAGTCCACAGACAGGGGAGGGTGAAGCTTTCTTT
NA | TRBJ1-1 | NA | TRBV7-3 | CASSLQVNTEAFF | TGTGCCAGCAGCTTGCAGGTGAACACTGAAGCTTTCTTT
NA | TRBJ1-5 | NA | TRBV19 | CASSIRQSIIHSNQPQHF | TGTGCCAGTAGTATAAGACAGTCTATAATTCATAGCAATCAGCCCCAGCATTTT
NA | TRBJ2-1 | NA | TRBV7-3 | CASRRSSYNEQFF | TGTGCCAGCAGGAGGAGCTCCTACAATGAGCAGTTCTTC
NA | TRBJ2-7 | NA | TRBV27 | CASSVLPGTNEQYF | TGTGCCAGCAGTGTGTTGCCGGGGACAAACGAGCAGTACTTC
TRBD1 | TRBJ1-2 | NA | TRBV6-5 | CASRTGQGGGYTF | TGTGCCAGCAGGACTGGACAGGGGGGTGGCTACACCTTC
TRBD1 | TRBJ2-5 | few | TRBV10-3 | CAISAGQGETQYF | TGTGCCATCAGTGCAGGACAGGGAGAGACCCAGTACTTC
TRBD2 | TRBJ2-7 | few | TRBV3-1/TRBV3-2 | CASSPRTSGRAGEQYF | TGTGCCAGCAGCCCTCGGACTAGCGGGAGGGCCGGCGAGCAGTACTTC
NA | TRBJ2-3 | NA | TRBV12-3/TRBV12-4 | CASSFGGTDTQYF | TGTGCCAGCAGTTTCGGCGGGACAGATACGCAGTATTTT
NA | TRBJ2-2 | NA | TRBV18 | CASGRTANTGELFF | TGTGCCAGCGGGAGGACCGCGAACACCGGGGAGCTGTTTTTT
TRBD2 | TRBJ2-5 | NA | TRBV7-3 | CASSLTSGQETQYF | TGTGCCAGCAGCCTCACTAGCGGACAAGAGACCCAGTACTTC